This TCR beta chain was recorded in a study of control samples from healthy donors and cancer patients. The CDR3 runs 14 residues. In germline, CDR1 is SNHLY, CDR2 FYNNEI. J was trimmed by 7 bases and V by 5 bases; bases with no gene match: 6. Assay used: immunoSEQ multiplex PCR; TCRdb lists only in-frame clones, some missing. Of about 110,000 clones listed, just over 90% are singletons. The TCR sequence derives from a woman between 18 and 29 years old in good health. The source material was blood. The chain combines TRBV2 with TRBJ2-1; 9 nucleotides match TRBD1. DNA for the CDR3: TGTGCCAGCAGTTGGGGACAGGGCTGGAATGAGCAGTTCTTC. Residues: CASSWGQGWNEQFF.